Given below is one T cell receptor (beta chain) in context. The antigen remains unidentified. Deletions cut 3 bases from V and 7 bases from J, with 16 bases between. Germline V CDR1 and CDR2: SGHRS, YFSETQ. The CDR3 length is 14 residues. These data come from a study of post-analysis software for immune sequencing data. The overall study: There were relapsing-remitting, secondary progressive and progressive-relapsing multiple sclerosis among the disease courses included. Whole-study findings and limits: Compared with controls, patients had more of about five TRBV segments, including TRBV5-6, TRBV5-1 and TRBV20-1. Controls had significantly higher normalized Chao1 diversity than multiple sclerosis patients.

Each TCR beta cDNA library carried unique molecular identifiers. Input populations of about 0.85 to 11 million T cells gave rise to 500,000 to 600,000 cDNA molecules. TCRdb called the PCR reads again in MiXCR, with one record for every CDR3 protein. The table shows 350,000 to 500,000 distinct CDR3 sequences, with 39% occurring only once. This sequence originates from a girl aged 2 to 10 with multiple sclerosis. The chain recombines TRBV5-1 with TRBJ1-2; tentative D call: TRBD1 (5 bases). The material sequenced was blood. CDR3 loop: CASSSSGGSGGYTF. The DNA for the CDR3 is TGCGCCAGCAGCTCGTCCGGGGGGAGCGGTGGCTACACCTTC.